Sequencing of this TCR beta chain was carried out in a study of early T cells in non-severe SARS-CoV-2 infection. Turning to the study itself: Bulk RNA taken from unsorted whole blood was sequenced, leaving chains unpaired. Study-wide points: In VDJdb matching, anti-spike CD8 responses were favored while private and CD4 specificities went missing.

Each cDNA molecule carried a unique molecular identifier. Using its own MiXCR run on the 5' RACE reads, TCRdb lists one record per CDR3 protein. Of tens of thousands of distinct CDR3 sequences detected, more than 10% appear once; the ten largest clones hold approximately 1.7%. Of note for this clonotype: Its antigen is unidentified.

CDR1 SEHNR and CDR2 FQNEAQ come from the germline V gene (reference sequence). V was pared by 6 bases and J by 0 bases, with 11 bases of the junction left unmatched. There are 18 residues in the CDR3. Sequenced material: whole blood. The chain carries TRBV7-9 and TRBJ2-2; TRBD2 aligns across 9 bases. This TCR came from an adult who was a healthcare worker with PCR-confirmed SARS-CoV-2 infection or an uninfected control (not recorded which). CDR3: CASSPAEGLAANTGELFF. The CDR3 coding sequence is TGTGCCAGCAGTCCGGCAGAGGGACTAGCAGCGAACACCGGGGAGCTGTTTTTT.